This TCR beta chain derives from a study of blood T cell repertoires in COVID-19. Study-wide context: From T cells, B-cell-depleted T cells, or PBMCs came the material, which was cDNA or gDNA.

Sequencing used immunoSEQ multiplex PCR; TCRdb keeps in-frame clones, though not all of them. This sample yields 80,000 or so clones, of which approximately 84% are seen a single time; approximately 11% belongs to the top ten. The CDR3 is made up of 19 amino acids. Germline CDR1 is KGHSH and CDR2 is LQKENI. J was trimmed by 7 bases and V by 3 bases; bases with no gene match: 22. A few counts support this clone. Material for sequencing was peripheral blood. V is TRBV18 and J is TRBJ2-7, with 9 bases that match TRBD2. The TCR comes from a man aged 55 to 70 with COVID-19, enrolled during active disease. This CDR3 reads CASSPGSGASGTGRLEQYF. The CDR3, as DNA: TGTGCCAGCTCACCCGGGTCCGGGGCTAGCGGGACTGGAAGGTTGGAGCAGTACTTC. Full variable domain (missing parts from reference TRBV18 and TRBJ2-7): NAGVMQNPRHLVRRRGQEARLRCSPMKGHSHVYWYRQLPEEGLKFMVYLQKENIIDESGMPKERFSAEFPKEGPSILRIQQVVRGDSAAYFCASSPGSGASGTGRLEQYFGPGTRLTVT.